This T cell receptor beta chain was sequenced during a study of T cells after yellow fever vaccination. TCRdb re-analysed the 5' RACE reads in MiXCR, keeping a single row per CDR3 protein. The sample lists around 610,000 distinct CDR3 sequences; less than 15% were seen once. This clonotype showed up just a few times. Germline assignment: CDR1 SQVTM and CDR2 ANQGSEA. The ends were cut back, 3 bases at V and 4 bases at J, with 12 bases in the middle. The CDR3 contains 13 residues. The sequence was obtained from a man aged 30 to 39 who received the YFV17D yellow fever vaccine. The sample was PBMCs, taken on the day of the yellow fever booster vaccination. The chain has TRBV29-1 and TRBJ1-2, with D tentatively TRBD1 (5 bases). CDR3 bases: TGCAGCGTTGATGGGGCAGCATTCTATGGCTACACCTTC. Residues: CSVDGAAFYGYTF.